Listed below are T cell receptor beta chains from one sample, sequenced in a study of CD8 T cells in ankylosing spondylitis. MiXCR was run by TCRdb on the 5' RACE reads, yielding one entry per CDR3 protein. The data show roughly 42,000 distinct CDR3 sequences, approximately 2.6% seen once. The material sequenced was blood, either unsorted or a sorted T cell fraction (not recorded which). The receptors were sampled from a male donor with ankylosing spondylitis or in good health (not recorded which). Both conserved end residues are part of each CDR3. The order of the fields is clone size, V gene, D gene, J gene, CDR3 DNA, CDR3 protein. D genes are given only for firm matches. Some rows mark clone size as missing; the rest say once, few, many or name a class of expanded clone.

>many|TRBV9|-|TRBJ2-1
TGTGCCAGCAAGGCGGGATCGAGCTCCTACAATGAGCAGTTCTTC
CASKAGSSSYNEQFF
>many|TRBV9|-|TRBJ2-7
TGTGCCAGCAGCGTAGGTTTGGGGCCCCCCTCCTACGAGCAGTACTTC
CASSVGLGPPSYEQYF
>many|TRBV9|-|TRBJ2-5
TGTGCCAGCAGCGAGTCACGGCAAGAGACCCAGTACTTC
CASSESRQETQYF
>many|TRBV9|TRBD2|TRBJ2-1
TGTGCCAGCAGCGTAGGTGCGGGAGGTGCCTACAATGAGCAGTTCTTC
CASSVGAGGAYNEQFF
>many|TRBV9|-|TRBJ1-5
TGTGCCAGCAGTCTGGGGAATAGCAATCAGCCCCAGCATTTT
CASSLGNSNQPQHF
>many|TRBV9|TRBD1|TRBJ2-5
TGTGCCAGCAGCCCTCTGACAGGGATCCAAGAGACCCAGTACTTC
CASSPLTGIQETQYF
>-|TRBV9|TRBD2|TRBJ2-1
TGTGCCAGCAGCACCGTAGGATGGACTAGCGAAACGATGGAGCAGTTCTTC
CASSTVGWTSETMEQFF
>many|TRBV9|-|TRBJ2-1
TGTGCCAGCAGCGGGGGCGACCCGGGGGTCTACAATGAGCAGTTCTTC
CASSGGDPGVYNEQFF
>many|TRBV9|TRBD2|TRBJ2-1
TGTGCCAGCAGCGGACTAGCGGGACCCACCATGAATGAGCAGTTCTTC
CASSGLAGPTMNEQFF
>many|TRBV9|-|TRBJ2-2
TGTGCCAGCAGCGTAGCCGGACAGACCGGGGAGCTGTTTTTT
CASSVAGQTGELFF
>many|TRBV9|-|TRBJ1-2
TGTGCCAGCAGCGGATACCGGGAAACCCTCCTTCACTACACCTTC
CASSGYRETLLHYTF
>medium-sized|TRBV9|-|TRBJ2-5
TGTGCCAGCAGCATTGGAGGAGTTGGACGTTTCGAGACCCAGTACTTC
CASSIGGVGRFETQYF
>many|TRBV9|TRBD2|TRBJ2-2
TGTGCCAGCAGCGTAGGGCGGGAGTTGACCGGGGAGCTGTTTTTT
CASSVGRELTGELFF
>many|TRBV9|-|TRBJ2-5
TGTGCCAGCAGCGTTATGGGACGGCAAGAGACCCAGTACTTC
CASSVMGRQETQYF
>many|TRBV9|TRBD2|TRBJ2-7
TGTGCCAGCAGCCCGCGACTAGCGGGAGCAGACGAGCAGTACTTC
CASSPRLAGADEQYF
>many|TRBV9|-|TRBJ2-2
TGTGCCAGCAGCGCGCGACCGGGTCGCACCGGGGAGCTGTTTTTT
CASSARPGRTGELFF
>many|TRBV7-9|-|TRBJ1-4
TGTGCCAGCAGCTTAGTAGGACTGTTTTTT
CASSLVGLFF
>many|TRBV23-1|TRBD2|TRBJ2-1
TGCGCCAGCAGCACTAGCGGGAGAGGGGATGAGCAGTTCTTC
CASSTSGRGDEQFF
>many|TRBV9|-|TRBJ1-1
TGTGCCAGCAGCTGGGGCCGGTGGAGCACTGAAGCTTTCTTT
CASSWGRWSTEAFF
>many|TRBV9|-|TRBJ1-6
TGTGCCAGCAGCGTAGAGCCAGGCTCTAATTCACCCCTCCACTTT
CASSVEPGSNSPLHF
>many|TRBV9|TRBD2|TRBJ2-5
TGTGCCAGCAGCGTAGCTGTGCTAGCGGGGCAAGAGACCCAGTACTTC
CASSVAVLAGQETQYF
>many|TRBV9|TRBD2|TRBJ2-7
TGTGCCAGCAGCGTAGATTGGGGGACTAGCCCGAGGGAGCAGTACTTC
CASSVDWGTSPREQYF
>many|TRBV9|-|TRBJ1-5
TGTGCCAGCAGCCGCAATGAGGGACAGCCCCAGCATTTT
CASSRNEGQPQHF
>many|TRBV9|-|TRBJ2-1
TGTGCCAGCAGCGTAGGACCAGATGAGCAGTTCTTC
CASSVGPDEQFF
>many|TRBV9|TRBD2|TRBJ2-7
TGTGCCAGCAGCGTAGGGACTAGCGGGAGCGGTTTCAACGAGCAGTACTTC
CASSVGTSGSGFNEQYF
>many|TRBV6-4|-|TRBJ1-2
TGTGCCAGCAGTGGCCGGCGGAACTATGGCTACACCTTC
CASSGRRNYGYTF
>many|TRBV9|-|TRBJ2-3
TGTGCCAGCAGAAACGAGGCAGCGGGAGATACGCAGTATTTT
CASRNEAAGDTQYF
>many|TRBV9|TRBD2|TRBJ2-3
TGTGCCAGCAGCCGACTTAGCGGGGCCTCCGATACGCAGTATTTT
CASSRLSGASDTQYF
>many|TRBV9|TRBD1|TRBJ2-1
TGTGCCAGCAGTCGAATAGGGACAGGGGGATATAATGAGCAGTTCTTC
CASSRIGTGGYNEQFF
>many|TRBV9|TRBD2|TRBJ2-1
TGTGCCAGCAGCGCCGAACTAGCGGACTACAATGAGCAGTTCTTC
CASSAELADYNEQFF
>many|TRBV9|TRBD2|TRBJ2-1
TGTGCCAGCAGCGGTCGGACTAGCGGGAGGAACAATGAGCAGTTCTTC
CASSGRTSGRNNEQFF
>-|TRBV9|-|TRBJ2-1
TGTGCCAGCAGCCCGAGGGGTAGCTCTAGCTCCTACAATGAGCAGTTCTTC
CASSPRGSSSSYNEQFF
>many|TRBV9|TRBD2|TRBJ2-1
TGTGCCAGCAGTGCCGCCGGGGGGGGACGGAATGAGCAGTTCTTC
CASSAAGGGRNEQFF
>many|TRBV9|-|TRBJ1-4
TGTGCCAGCAGCGCACGGGTTGGTGAAAAACTGTTTTTT
CASSARVGEKLFF
>-|TRBV9|-|TRBJ1-6
TGTGCCAGCAGCGTAGATTTAGGGGATAATTCACCCCTCCACTTT
CASSVDLGDNSPLHF
>many|TRBV9|-|TRBJ1-2
TGTGCCAGCAGCGTAGCTTTAGCCAACTATGGCTACACCTTC
CASSVALANYGYTF
>many|TRBV9|TRBD2|TRBJ2-1
TGTGCCAGCAGCGTAGCTCCAGCGGGAGGTGGCGATGAGCAGTTCTTC
CASSVAPAGGGDEQFF
>many|TRBV9|-|TRBJ1-6
TGTGCCAGCAGCGTAGATGGGACGATTAATTCACCCCTCCACTTT
CASSVDGTINSPLHF
>-|TRBV9|-|TRBJ2-6
TGTGCCAGCAGTGCAGCGTCCGGGGCCAACGTCCTGACTTTC
CASSAASGANVLTF
>many|TRBV9|-|TRBJ2-1
TGTGCCAGCAGCGTATCGAGTAGGAGGACATATACCTACTCCTACAATGAGCAGTTCTTC
CASSVSSRRTYTYSYNEQFF
>many|TRBV9|-|TRBJ1-1
TGTGCCAGCAGTGACGAACGGGGACAGAACACTGAAGCTTTCTTT
CASSDERGQNTEAFF
>many|TRBV9|-|TRBJ2-3
TGTGCCAGCAGCCCCCGCTTAGTTGGAGGGGGAGATACGCAGTATTTT
CASSPRLVGGGDTQYF
>medium-sized|TRBV9|TRBD1|TRBJ2-7
TGTGCCAGCAGCAGAGAGACAGGGGGTAAGGTGGAGCAGTACTTC
CASSRETGGKVEQYF
>many|TRBV9|-|TRBJ1-1
TGTGCCAGCAGCGTAGAAGGGGAGGAAACTGAAGCTTTCTTT
CASSVEGEETEAFF
>many|TRBV9|-|TRBJ2-3
TGTGCCAGCAGCGTAGCTTGGTCGGCGGATACGCAGTATTTT
CASSVAWSADTQYF